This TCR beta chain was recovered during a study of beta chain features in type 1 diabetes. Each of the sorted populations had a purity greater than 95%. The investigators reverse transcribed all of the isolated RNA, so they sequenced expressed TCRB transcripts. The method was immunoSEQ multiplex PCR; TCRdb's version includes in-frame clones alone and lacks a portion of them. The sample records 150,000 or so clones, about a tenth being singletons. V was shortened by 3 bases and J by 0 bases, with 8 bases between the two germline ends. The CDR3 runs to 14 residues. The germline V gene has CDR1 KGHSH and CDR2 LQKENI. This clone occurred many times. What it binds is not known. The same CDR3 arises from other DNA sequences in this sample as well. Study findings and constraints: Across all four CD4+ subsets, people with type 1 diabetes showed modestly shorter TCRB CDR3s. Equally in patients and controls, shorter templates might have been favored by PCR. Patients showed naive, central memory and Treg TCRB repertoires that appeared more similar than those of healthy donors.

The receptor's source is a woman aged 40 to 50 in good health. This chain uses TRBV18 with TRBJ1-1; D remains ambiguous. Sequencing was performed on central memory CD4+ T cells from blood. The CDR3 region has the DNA TGTGCCAGCTCACCGCGACGGGTGAACACTGAAGCTTTCTTT. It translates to CASSPRRVNTEAFF.